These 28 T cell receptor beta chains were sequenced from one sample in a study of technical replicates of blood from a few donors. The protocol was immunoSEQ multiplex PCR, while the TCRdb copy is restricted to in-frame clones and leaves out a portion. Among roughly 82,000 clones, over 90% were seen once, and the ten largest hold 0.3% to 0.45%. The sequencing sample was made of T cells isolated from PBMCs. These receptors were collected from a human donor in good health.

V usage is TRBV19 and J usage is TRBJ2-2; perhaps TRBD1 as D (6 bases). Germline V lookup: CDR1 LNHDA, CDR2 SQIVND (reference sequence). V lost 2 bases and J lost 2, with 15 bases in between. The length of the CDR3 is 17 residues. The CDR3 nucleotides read TGTGCCAGTAGTATAAGGGGACCGGGACAAAACACCGGGGAGCTGTTTTTT. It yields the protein CASSIRGPGQNTGELFF. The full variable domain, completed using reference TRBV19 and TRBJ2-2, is DGGITQSPKYLFRKEGQNVTLSCEQNLNHDAMYWYRQDPGQGLRLIYYSQIVNDFQKGDIAEGYSVSREKKESFPLTVTSAQKNPTAFYLCASSIRGPGQNTGELFFGEGSRLTVL.

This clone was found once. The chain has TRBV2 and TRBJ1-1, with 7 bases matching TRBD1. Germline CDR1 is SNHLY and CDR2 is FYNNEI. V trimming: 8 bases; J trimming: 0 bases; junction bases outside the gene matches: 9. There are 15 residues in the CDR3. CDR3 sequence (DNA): TGTGCCAGCCCGGAGCAGGGACAGATGAACACTGAAGCTTTCTTT. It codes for CASPEQGQMNTEAFF. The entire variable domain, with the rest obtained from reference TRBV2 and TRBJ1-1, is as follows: EPEVTQTPSHQVTQMGQEVILRCVPISNHLYFYWYRQILGQKVEFLVSFYNNEISEKSEIFDDQFSVERPDGSNFTLKIRSTKLEDSAMYFCASPEQGQMNTEAFFGQGTRLTVV.

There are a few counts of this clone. Written as DNA, the CDR3 is TGTGCCAGCAGCAAACTGGGCCAATCCTACAATGAGCAGTTCTTC. Its protein is CASSKLGQSYNEQFF. The rearrangement uses TRBV7-9 and TRBJ2-1, with D unclear. Germline assignment: CDR1 SEHNR and CDR2 FQNEAQ (reference sequence). This CDR3 is 15 amino acids long. Trimming left V 5 bases short and J 1 base short, with 12 bases between.

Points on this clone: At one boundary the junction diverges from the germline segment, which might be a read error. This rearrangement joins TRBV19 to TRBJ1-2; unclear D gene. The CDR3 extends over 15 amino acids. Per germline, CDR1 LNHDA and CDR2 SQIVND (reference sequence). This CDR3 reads CASSQLDLGDYGYTF. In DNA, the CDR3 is TGTGCCAGTAGCCAATTAGACCTAGGTGACTACGGCTACACCTTC.

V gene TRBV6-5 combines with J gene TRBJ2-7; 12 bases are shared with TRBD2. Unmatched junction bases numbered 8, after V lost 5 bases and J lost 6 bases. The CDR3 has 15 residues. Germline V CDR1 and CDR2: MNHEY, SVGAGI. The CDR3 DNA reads TGTGCCAGCAGTCCCTCCCCGGGACTAGCGGGCGAGCAGTACTTC. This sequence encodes CASSPSPGLAGEQYF.

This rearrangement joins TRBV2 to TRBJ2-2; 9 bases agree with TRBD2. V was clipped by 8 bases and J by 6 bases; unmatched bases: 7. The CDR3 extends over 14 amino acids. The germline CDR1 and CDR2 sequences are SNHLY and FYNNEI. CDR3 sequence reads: CASGGGRAPGELFF. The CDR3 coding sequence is TGTGCCAGCGGTGGCGGGAGGGCCCCCGGGGAGCTGTTTTTT.

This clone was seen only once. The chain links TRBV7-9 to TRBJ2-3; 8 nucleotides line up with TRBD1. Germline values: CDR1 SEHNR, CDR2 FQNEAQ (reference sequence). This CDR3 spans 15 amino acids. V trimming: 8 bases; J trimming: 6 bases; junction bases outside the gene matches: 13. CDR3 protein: CASFGRQGAWDTQYF. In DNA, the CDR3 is TGTGCCAGCTTTGGACGGCAGGGGGCATGGGATACGCAGTATTTT.

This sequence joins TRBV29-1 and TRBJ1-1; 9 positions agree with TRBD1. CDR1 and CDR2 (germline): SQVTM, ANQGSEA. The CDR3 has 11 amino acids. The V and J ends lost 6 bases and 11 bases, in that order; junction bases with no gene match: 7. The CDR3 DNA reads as TGCAGCGTCGGGGGACAGGGATCGGCTTTCTTT. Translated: CSVGGQGSAFF.

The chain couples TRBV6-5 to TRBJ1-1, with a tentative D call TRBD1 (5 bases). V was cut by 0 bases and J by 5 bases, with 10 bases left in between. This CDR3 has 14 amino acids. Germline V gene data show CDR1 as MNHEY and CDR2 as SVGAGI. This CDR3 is CASSYSAGWTEAFF. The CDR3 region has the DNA TGTGCCAGCAGTTACTCGGCAGGGTGGACTGAAGCTTTCTTT.

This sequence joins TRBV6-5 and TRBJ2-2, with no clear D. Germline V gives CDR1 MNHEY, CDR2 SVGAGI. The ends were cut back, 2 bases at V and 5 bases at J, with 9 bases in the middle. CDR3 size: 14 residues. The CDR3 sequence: CASSYISGTGELFF. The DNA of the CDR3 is TGTGCCAGCAGTTACATATCGGGTACCGGGGAGCTGTTTTTT.

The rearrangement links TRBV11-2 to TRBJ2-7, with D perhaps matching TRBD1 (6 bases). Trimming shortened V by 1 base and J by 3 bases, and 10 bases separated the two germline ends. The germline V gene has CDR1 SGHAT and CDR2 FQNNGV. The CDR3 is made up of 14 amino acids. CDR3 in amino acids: CASSLAGVIYEQYF. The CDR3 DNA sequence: TGTGCCAGCAGCTTAGCAGGGGTGATCTACGAGCAGTACTTC.

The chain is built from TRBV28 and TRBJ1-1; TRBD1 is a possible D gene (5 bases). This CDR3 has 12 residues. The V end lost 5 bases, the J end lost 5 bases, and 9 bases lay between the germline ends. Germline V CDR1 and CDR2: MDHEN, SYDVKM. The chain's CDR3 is CASSHSGTEAFF. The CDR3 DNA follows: TGTGCCAGCAGTCACTCAGGGACTGAAGCTTTCTTT.

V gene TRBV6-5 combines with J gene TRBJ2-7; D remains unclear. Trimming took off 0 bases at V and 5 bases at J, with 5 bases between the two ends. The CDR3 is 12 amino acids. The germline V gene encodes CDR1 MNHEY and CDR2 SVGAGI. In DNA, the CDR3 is TGTGCCAGCAGTTACTCATCCGACGAGCAGTACTTC. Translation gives CASSYSSDEQYF.

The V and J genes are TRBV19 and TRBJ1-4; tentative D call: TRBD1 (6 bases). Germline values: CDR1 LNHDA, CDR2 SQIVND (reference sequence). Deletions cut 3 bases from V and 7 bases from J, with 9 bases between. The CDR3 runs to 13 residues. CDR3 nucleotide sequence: TGTGCCAGTAGTATGGGGGCGGGTGAAAAACTGTTTTTT. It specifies CASSMGAGEKLFF.

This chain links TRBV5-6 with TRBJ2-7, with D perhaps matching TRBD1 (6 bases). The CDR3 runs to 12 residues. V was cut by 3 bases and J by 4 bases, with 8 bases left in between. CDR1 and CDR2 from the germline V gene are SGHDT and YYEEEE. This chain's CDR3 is CASSWTEYEQYF. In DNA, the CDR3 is TGTGCCAGCAGCTGGACAGAGTACGAGCAGTACTTC.

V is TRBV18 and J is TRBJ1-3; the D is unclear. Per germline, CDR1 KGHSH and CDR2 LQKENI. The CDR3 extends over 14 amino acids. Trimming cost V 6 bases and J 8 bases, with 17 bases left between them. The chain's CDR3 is CASSVGPTGDTIYF. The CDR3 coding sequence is TGTGCCAGCTCCGTTGGACCTACCGGGGACACCATATATTTT.

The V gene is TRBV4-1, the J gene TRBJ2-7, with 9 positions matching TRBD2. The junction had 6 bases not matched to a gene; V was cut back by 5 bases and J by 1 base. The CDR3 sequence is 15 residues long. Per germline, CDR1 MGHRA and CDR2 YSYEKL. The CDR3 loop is CASSKLLAGSYEQYF. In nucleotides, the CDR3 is TGCGCCAGCAGCAAATTACTAGCGGGTTCCTACGAGCAGTACTTC.

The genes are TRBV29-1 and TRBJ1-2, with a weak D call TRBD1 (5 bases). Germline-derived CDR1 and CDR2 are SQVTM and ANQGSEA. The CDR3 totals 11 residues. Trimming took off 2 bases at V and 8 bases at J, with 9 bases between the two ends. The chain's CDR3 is CSVEQGSGYTF. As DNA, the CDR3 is TGCAGCGTTGAACAGGGAAGCGGCTACACCTTC.

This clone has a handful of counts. Here the CDR3 reads CASSEAELEQYF. The DNA for the CDR3 is TGTGCCAGCAGTGAAGCGGAGCTCGAGCAGTACTTC. V and J are TRBV6-1 and TRBJ2-7; D is ambiguous. This CDR3 is 12 amino acids long. V was pared by 0 bases and J by 6 bases, with 6 bases between. CDR1 MNHNS and CDR2 SASEGT come from the germline V gene.

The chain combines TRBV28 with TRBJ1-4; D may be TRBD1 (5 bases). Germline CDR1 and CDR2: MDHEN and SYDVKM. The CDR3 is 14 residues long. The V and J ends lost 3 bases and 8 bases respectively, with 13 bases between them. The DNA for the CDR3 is TGTGCCAGCAGTTTGGGCAGGGTGTTAGAAAAACTGTTTTTT. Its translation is CASSLGRVLEKLFF.

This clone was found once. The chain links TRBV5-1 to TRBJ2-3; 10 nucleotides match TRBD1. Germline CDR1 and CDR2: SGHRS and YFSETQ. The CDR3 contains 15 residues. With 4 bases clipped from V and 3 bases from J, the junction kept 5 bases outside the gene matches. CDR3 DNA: TGCGCCAGCAGCCGCGGGACAGGGGCAACAGATACGCAGTATTTT. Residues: CASSRGTGATDTQYF.

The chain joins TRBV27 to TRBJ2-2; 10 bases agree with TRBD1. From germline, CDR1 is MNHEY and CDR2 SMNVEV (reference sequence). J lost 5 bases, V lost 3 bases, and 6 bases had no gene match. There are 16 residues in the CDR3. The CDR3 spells CASSFTGTGETGELFF. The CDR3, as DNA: TGTGCCAGCAGTTTTACCGGGACAGGGGAGACCGGGGAGCTGTTTTTT.

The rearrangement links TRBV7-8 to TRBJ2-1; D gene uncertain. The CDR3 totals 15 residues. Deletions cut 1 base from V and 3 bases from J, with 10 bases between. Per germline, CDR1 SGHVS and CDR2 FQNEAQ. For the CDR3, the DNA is TGTGCCAGCAGCTTAGACCCAGACAACTACAATGAGCAGTTCTTC. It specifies CASSLDPDNYNEQFF.

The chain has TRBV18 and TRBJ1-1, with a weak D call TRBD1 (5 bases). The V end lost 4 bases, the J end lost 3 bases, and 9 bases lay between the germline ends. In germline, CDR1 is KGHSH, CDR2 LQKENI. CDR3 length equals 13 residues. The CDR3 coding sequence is TGTGCCAGCTCACGTGGAGGGGACACTGAAGCTTTCTTT. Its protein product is CASSRGGDTEAFF. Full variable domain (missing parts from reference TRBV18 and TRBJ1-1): NAGVMQNPRHLVRRRGQEARLRCSPMKGHSHVYWYRQLPEEGLKFMVYLQKENIIDESGMPKERFSAEFPKEGPSILRIQQVVRGDSAAYFCASSRGGDTEAFFGQGTRLTVV.

The CDR3 loop is CASSVATNYEQYF. The CDR3 DNA sequence: TGTGCCAGCAGCGTAGCCACTAACTACGAGCAGTACTTC. The chain is built from TRBV9 and TRBJ2-7; D gene uncertain. V lost 0 bases and J 3 bases, leaving 7 bases between the germline ends. This CDR3 contains 13 residues. The V gene's germline CDR1 is SGDLS and CDR2 YYNGEE.

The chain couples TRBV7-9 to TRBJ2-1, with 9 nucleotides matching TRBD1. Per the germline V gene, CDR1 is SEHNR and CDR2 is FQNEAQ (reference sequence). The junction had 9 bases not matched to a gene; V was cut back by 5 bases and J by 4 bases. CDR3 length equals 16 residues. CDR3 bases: TGTGCCAGCAGCGCACACAGGGGGCGTAGTTACAATGAGCAGTTCTTC. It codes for CASSAHRGRSYNEQFF.

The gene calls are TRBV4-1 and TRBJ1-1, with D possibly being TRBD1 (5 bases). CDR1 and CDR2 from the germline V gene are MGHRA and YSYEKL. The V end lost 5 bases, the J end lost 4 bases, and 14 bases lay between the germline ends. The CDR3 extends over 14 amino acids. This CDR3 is CASSAQDGFTEAFF. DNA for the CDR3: TGCGCCAGCAGCGCACAGGACGGGTTCACTGAAGCTTTCTTT.

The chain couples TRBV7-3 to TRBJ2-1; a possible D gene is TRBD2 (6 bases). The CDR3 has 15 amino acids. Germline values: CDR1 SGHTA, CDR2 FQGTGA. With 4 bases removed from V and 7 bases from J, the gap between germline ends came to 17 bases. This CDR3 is CASSSPGPRGNEQFF. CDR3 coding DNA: TGTGCCAGCAGCTCGCCGGGCCCCCGGGGGAATGAGCAGTTCTTC.